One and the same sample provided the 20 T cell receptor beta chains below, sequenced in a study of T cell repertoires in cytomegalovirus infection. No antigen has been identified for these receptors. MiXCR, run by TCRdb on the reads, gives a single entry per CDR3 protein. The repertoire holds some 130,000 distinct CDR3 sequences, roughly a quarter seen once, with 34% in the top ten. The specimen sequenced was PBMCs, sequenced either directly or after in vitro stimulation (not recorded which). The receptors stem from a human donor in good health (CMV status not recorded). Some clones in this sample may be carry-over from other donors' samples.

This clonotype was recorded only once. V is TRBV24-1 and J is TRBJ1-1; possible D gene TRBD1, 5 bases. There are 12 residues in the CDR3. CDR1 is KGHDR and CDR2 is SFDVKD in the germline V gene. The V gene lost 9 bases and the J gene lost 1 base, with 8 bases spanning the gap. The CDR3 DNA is TGTGCCACCTCGACAGAGAACACTGAAGCTTTCTTT. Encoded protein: CATSTENTEAFF.

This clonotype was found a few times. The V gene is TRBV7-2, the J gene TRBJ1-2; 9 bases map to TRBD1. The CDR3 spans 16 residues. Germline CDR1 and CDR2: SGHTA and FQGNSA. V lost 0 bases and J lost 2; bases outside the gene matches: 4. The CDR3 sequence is CASSLAMTGGNYGYTF. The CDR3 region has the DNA TGTGCCAGCAGCTTAGCGATGACAGGGGGAAACTATGGCTACACCTTC.

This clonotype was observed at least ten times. CDR3 amino acids: CASRSLAGGYNEQFF. The DNA of the CDR3 is TGCGCCAGCAGATCTCTAGCGGGAGGGTACAATGAGCAGTTCTTC. The chain carries TRBV5-1 and TRBJ2-1, with 12 bases lining up with TRBD2. This CDR3 has 15 residues. Per germline, CDR1 SGHRS and CDR2 YFSETQ. With V trimmed by 5 bases and J by 4 bases, 4 bases remained unmatched.

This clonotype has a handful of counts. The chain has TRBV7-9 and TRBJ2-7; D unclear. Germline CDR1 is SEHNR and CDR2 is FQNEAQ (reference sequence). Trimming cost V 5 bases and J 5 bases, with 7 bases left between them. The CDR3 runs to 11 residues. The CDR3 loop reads CASSHSDEQYV. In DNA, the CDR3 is TGTGCCAGCAGCCATTCCGACGAGCAGTACGTC.

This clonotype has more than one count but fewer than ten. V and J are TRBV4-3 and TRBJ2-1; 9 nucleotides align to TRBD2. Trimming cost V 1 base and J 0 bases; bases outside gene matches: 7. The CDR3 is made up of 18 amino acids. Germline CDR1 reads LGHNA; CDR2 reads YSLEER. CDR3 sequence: CASSQASGTLSSYNEQFF. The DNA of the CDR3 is TGCGCCAGCAGCCAAGCTAGCGGGACCCTAAGCTCCTACAATGAGCAGTTCTTC.

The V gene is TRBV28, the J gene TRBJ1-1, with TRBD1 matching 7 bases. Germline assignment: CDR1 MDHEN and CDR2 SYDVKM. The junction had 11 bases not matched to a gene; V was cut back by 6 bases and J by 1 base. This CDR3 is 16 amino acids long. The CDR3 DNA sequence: TGTGCCAGCAGGCCAGGGGGACGGCTACGGAACACTGAAGCTTTCTTT. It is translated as CASRPGGRLRNTEAFF.

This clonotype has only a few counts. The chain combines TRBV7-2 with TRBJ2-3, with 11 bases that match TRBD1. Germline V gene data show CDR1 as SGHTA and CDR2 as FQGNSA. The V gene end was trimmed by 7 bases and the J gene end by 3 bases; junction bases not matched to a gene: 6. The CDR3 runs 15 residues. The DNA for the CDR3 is TGTGCCAGCATGCGGGACAGGGGGTGGACAGATACGCAGTATTTT. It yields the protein CASMRDRGWTDTQYF.

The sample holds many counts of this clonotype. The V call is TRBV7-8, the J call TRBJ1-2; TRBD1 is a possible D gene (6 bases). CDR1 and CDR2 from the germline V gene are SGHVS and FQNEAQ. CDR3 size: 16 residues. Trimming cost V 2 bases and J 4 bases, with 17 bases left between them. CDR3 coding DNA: TGTGCCAGCAGCTTAAACCCCACGGACAGTTCCTATGGCTACACCTTC. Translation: CASSLNPTDSSYGYTF.

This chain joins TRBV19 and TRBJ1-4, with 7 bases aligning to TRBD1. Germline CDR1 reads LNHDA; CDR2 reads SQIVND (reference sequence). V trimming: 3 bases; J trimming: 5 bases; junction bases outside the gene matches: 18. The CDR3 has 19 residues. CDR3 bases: TGTGCCAGTAGTATTGGACGGGACAGCTTGCCGTCCGTCAATGAAAAACTGTTTTTT. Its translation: CASSIGRDSLPSVNEKLFF.

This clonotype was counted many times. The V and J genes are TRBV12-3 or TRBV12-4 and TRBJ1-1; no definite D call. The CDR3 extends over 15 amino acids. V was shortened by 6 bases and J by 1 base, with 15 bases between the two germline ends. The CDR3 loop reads CASRHWEAWNTEAFF. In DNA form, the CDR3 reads TGTGCCAGCAGACACTGGGAGGCGTGGAACACTGAAGCTTTCTTT.

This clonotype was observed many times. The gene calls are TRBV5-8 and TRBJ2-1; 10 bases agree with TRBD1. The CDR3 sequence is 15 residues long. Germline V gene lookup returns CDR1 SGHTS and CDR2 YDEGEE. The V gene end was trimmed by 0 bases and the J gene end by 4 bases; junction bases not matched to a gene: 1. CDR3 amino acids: CASSLEGQGYNEQFF. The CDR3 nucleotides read TGTGCCAGCAGCTTGGAGGGACAGGGGTACAATGAGCAGTTCTTC.

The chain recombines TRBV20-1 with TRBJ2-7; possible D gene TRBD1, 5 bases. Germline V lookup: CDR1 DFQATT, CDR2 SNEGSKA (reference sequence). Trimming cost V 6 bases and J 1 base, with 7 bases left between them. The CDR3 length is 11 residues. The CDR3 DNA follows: TGCAGTGCCCGACAGTCCTACGAGCAGTACTTC. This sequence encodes CSARQSYEQYF.

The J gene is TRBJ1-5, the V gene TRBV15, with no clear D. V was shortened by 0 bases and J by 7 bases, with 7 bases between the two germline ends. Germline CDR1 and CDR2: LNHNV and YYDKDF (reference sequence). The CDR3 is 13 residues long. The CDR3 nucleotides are TGTGCCACCAGCAGAGATCGACCGCAGCCCCAGCATTTT. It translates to CATSRDRPQPQHF.

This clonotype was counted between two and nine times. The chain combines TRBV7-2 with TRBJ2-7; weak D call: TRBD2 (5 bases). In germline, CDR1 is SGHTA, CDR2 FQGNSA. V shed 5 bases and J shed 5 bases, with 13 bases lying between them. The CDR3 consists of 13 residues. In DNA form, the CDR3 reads TGTGCCAGCAGCCAAGCGGTCAGAGACGAGCAGTACTTC. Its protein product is CASSQAVRDEQYF.

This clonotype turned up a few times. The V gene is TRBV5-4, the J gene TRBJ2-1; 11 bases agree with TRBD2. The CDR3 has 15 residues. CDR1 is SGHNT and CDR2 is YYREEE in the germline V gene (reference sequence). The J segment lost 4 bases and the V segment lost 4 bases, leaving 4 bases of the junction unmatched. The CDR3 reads CASSPGLAEYNEQFF. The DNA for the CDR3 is TGTGCCAGCAGCCCGGGACTAGCGGAGTACAATGAGCAGTTCTTC.

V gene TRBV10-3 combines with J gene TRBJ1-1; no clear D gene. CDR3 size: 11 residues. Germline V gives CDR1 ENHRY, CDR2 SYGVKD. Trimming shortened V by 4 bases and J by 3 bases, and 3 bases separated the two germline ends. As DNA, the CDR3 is TGTGCCATCAGTGCGGACACTGAAGCTTTCTTT. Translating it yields CAISADTEAFF.

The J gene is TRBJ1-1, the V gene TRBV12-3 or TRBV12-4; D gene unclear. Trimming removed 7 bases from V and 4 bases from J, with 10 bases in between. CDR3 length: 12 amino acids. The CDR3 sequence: CASTKGVTEAFF. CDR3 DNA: TGTGCCAGCACCAAGGGTGTCACTGAAGCTTTCTTT.

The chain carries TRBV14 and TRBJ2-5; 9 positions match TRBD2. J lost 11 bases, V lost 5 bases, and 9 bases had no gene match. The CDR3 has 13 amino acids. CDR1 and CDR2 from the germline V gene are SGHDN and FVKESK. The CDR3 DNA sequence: TGTGCCAGCAGCTATGGTAGCGGGAGTGCTCAGTACTTC. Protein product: CASSYGSGSAQYF.

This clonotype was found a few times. The CDR3 nucleotides read TGTGCCAGCAGTTCGCCTCGGGGGTTCCCCTTTAACAATGAGCAGTTCTTC. Its protein is CASSSPRGFPFNNEQFF. The chain has TRBV2 and TRBJ2-1, with D tentatively TRBD2 (6 bases). Per germline, CDR1 SNHLY and CDR2 FYNNEI. CDR3 size: 17 residues. Trimming removed 5 bases at V and 5 bases at J, with 22 bases between.

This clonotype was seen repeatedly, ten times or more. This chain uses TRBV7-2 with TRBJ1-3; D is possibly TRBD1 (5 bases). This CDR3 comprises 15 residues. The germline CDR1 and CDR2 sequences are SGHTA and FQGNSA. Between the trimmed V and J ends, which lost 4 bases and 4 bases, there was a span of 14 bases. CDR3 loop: CASSSSWRGGNTIYF. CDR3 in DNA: TGTGCCAGCAGCTCCTCTTGGAGGGGAGGAAACACCATATATTTT.